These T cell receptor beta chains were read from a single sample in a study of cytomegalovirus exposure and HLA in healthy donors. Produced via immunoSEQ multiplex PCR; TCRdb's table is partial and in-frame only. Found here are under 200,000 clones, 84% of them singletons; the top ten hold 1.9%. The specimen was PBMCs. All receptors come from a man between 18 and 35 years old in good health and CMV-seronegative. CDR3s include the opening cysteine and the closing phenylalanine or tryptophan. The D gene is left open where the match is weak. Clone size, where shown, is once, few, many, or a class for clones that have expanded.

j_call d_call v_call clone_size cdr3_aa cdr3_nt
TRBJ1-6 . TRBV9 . CASSPSFGGLRSPLHF TGTGCCAGCAGCCCATCGTTCGGGGGGCTTCGTTCACCCCTCCACTTT
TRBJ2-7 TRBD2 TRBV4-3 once CASSQDRGGRAAYEQYF TGCGCCAGCAGCCAAGATCGAGGCGGGAGGGCCGCCTACGAGCAGTACTTC
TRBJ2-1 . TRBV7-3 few CATELRLSPSYNEQFF TGTGCCACCGAGCTTAGATTGAGCCCCTCCTACAATGAGCAGTTCTTC
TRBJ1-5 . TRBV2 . CASSWQGDNQPQHF TGTGCCAGCAGTTGGCAGGGCGACAATCAGCCCCAGCATTTT
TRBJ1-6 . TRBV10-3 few CAISHDRLAYNSPLHF TGTGCCATCAGTCATGACAGGTTAGCCTATAATTCACCCCTCCACTTT
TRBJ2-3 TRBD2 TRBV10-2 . CASRARLAGTTDTQYF TGCGCCAGCAGAGCCCGGCTAGCGGGGACCACAGATACGCAGTATTTT
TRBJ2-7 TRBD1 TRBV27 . CASSPLELGTGISEQYF TGTGCCAGCAGTCCCCTCGAGTTGGGGACAGGTATCTCCGAGCAGTACTTC
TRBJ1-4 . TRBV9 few CASSSGGGGEKLFF TGTGCCAGCAGCTCGGGGGGAGGGGGAGAAAAACTGTTTTTT
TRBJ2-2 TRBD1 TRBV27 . CASSARPGDRVQLFF TGTGCCAGCAGTGCACGACCGGGCGACAGGGTTCAACTGTTTTTT
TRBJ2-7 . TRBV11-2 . CASQAGEKMAYEQYF TGTGCCAGCCAAGCTGGGGAGAAAATGGCCTACGAGCAGTACTTC
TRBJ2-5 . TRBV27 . CASSLRGGETQYF TGTGCCAGCAGTTTGCGGGGTGGAGAGACCCAGTACTTC
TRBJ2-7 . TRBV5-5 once CASSFLSYEQYF TGTGCCAGCAGCTTTCTCAGCTACGAGCAGTACTTC
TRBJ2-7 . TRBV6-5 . CATTREDGSEQYF TGTGCCACCACACGCGAGGATGGTAGCGAGCAGTACTTC
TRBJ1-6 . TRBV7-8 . CASSLTPGDSPLHF TGTGCCAGCAGCTTAACCCCAGGGGACTCACCCCTCCACTTT
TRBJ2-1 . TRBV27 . CASSSTRGVFNEQFF TGTGCCAGCAGTTCGACTAGGGGAGTATTCAATGAGCAGTTCTTC
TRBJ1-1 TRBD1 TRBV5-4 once CASRDNRGLTEAFF TGTGCCAGCAGGGATAACAGGGGATTGACTGAAGCTTTCTTT
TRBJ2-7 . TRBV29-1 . CSVYRGSPYEQYF TGCAGCGTTTATAGGGGCTCTCCCTACGAGCAGTACTTC
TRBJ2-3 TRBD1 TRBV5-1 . CASSLVDRGFTDTQYF TGCGCCAGCAGCTTGGTGGACAGGGGCTTCACAGATACGCAGTATTTT
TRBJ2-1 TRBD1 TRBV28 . CASRFQTGSEQFF TGTGCCAGCAGGTTTCAGACAGGGAGTGAGCAGTTCTTC
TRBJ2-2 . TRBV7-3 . CASSRGGRGNTGELFF TGTGCCAGCAGCCGCGGGGGCAGGGGAAACACCGGGGAGCTGTTTTTT
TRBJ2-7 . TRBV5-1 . CASSSAGMYEQYF TGCGCCAGCAGCTCGGCAGGGATGTACGAGCAGTACTTC
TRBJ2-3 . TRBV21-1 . CASSLIPGQTLSSTDTQYF TGTGCCAGCAGCCTCATTCCGGGACAGACCTTATCTAGCACAGATACGCAGTATTTT
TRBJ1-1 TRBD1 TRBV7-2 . CASSLGQGPEAFF TGTGCCAGCAGCTTAGGACAGGGGCCTGAAGCTTTCTTT
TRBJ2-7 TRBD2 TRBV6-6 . CASSYSWEGTPQYF TGTGCCAGCAGTTACTCGTGGGAGGGAACCCCGCAGTACTTC
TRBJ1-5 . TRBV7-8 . CASSAGDTGNQPQHF TGTGCCAGCAGCGCTGGGGACACCGGCAATCAGCCCCAGCATTTT
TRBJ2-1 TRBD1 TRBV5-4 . CASSSGQGAYNEQFF TGTGCCAGCAGCTCCGGACAGGGCGCATACAATGAGCAGTTCTTC
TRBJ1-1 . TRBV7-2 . CASSEQASNTEAFF TGTGCCAGCAGCGAACAGGCGTCGAACACTGAAGCTTTCTTT
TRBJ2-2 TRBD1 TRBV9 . CASSVVQGAFTGELFF TGTGCCAGCAGCGTAGTGCAGGGGGCTTTCACCGGGGAGCTGTTTTTT
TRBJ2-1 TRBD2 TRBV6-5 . CASRSRLAGPNEQFF TGTGCCAGCAGGTCTCGACTAGCGGGGCCCAATGAGCAGTTCTTC
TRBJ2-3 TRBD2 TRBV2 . CASSEGLAGFDTQYF TGTGCCAGCAGTGAAGGACTAGCGGGGTTCGATACGCAGTATTTT
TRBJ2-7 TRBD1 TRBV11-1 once CASSSATGGGYEQYF TGTGCCAGCAGCTCTGCAACAGGGGGCGGTTACGAGCAGTACTTC
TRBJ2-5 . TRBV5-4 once CASSSGVGIQETQYF TGTGCCAGCAGCTCGGGGGTAGGGATCCAAGAGACCCAGTACTTC
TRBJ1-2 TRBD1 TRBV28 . CASSFEGALGYTF TGTGCCAGCAGTTTCGAGGGGGCGCTTGGCTACACCTTC
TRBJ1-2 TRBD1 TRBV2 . CASTLDRGHRGYTF TGTGCCAGCACCCTGGACAGGGGGCATCGAGGCTACACCTTC
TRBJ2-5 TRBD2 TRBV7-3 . CASSPSGGETQYF TGTGCCAGCAGCCCCAGCGGGGGAGAGACCCAGTACTTC
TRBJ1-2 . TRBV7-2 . CASSPRDGSGEDGYTF TGTGCCAGCAGCCCTAGGGACGGCTCGGGGGAGGATGGCTACACCTTC
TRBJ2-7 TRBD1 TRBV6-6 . CASSHPGQGRNEQYF TGTGCCAGCAGCCACCCAGGACAGGGTAGAAACGAGCAGTACTTC
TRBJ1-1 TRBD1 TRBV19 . CASSKNRGAEAFF TGTGCCAGTAGTAAGAACAGGGGCGCTGAAGCTTTCTTT
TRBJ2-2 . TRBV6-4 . CASRASGYTGELFF TGTGCCAGCAGAGCGTCGGGGTACACCGGGGAGCTGTTTTTT
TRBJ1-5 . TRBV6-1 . CATRGDQPQHF TGTGCCACCCGGGGGGACCAGCCCCAGCATTTT
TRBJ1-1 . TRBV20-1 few CSASRGSEAFF TGCAGTGCTTCCCGGGGGTCTGAAGCTTTCTTT
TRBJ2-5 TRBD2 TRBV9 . CASSVAGGGAGETQYF TGTGCCAGCAGCGTAGCGGGCGGGGGGGCGGGGGAGACCCAGTACTTC
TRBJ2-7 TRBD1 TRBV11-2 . CASSLRGTAVYEQYF TGTGCCAGCAGCTTAAGAGGGACAGCAGTCTACGAGCAGTACTTC
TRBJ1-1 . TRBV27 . CASSFRRGAEAFF TGTGCCAGCAGTTTCCGCAGGGGCGCTGAAGCTTTCTTT
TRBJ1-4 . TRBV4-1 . CASSQESETGDEKLFF TGCGCCAGCAGCCAAGAGTCGGAGACAGGAGATGAAAAACTGTTTTTT
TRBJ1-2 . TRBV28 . CASSLTGVNYGYTF TGTGCCAGCAGTTTAACGGGGGTTAACTATGGCTACACCTTC
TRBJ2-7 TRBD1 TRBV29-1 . CSVAGQGETYEQYF TGCAGCGTTGCTGGACAGGGAGAAACCTACGAGCAGTACTTC
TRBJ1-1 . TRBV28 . CASSPQINREGNTEAFF TGTGCCAGCAGCCCCCAGATAAACAGGGAGGGAAACACTGAAGCTTTCTTT
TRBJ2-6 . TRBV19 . CASADSSGANVLTF TGTGCCAGTGCAGACAGCTCTGGGGCCAACGTCCTGACTTTC
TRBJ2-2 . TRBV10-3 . CAISESKETGELFF TGTGCCATCAGTGAGTCGAAGGAGACCGGGGAGCTGTTTTTT
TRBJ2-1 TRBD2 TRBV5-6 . CASSYGTSGSNEQFF TGTGCCAGCAGCTACGGGACTAGCGGGAGTAATGAGCAGTTCTTC
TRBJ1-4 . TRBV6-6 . CASSVQGRDEKLFF TGTGCCAGCAGTGTCCAGGGTAGGGATGAAAAACTGTTTTTT